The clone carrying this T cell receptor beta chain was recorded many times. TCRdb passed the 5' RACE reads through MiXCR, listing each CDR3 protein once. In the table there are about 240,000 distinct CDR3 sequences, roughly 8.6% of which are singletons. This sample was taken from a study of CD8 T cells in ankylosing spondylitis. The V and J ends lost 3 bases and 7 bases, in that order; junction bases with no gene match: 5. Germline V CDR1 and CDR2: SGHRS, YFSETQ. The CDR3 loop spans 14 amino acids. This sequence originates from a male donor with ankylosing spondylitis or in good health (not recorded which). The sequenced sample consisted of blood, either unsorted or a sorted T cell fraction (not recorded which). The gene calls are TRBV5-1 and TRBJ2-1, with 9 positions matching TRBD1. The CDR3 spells CASSSPTGGNEQFF. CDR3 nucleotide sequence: TGCGCCAGCAGCTCTCCGACAGGGGGGAATGAGCAGTTCTTC.